The text below deals with one TCR beta chain. In germline, CDR1 is LGHDT, CDR2 YNNKEL (reference sequence). Trimming removed 1 base at V and 3 bases at J, with 13 bases between. The CDR3 spans 15 residues. TCRdb reprocessed the 5' RACE reads via MiXCR and lists one record per CDR3 protein. The table has approximately 470,000 distinct CDR3 sequences, 13% to 15% seen once. The data derive from a study of identical twins. The data also belong to a second study, concerning yellow fever vaccine responses in identical twins.

The chain is built from TRBV3-1 and TRBJ2-7, with unresolved D. The sequencing sample was made of CD4+ T cells sorted from blood. This receptor was obtained from a woman younger than 35 in good health. CDR3 nucleotides: TGTGCCAGCAGCCAAGGGATTAGTAACATCTACGAGCAGTACTTC. Translated: CASSQGISNIYEQYF.